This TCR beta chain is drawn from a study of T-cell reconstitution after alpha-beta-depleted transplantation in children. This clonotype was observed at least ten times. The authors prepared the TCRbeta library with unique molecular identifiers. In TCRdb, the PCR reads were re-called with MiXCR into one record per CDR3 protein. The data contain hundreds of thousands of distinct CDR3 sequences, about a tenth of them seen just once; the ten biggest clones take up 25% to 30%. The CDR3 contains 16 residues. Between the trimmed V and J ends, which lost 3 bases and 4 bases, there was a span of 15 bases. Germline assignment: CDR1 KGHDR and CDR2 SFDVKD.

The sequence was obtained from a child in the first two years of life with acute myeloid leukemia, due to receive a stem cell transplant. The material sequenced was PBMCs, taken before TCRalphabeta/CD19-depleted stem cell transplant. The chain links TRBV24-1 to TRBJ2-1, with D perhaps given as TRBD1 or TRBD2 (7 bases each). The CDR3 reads CATSDQGGRPYNEQFF. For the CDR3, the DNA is TGTGCCACCAGTGATCAGGGGGGGCGTCCATACAATGAGCAGTTCTTC.